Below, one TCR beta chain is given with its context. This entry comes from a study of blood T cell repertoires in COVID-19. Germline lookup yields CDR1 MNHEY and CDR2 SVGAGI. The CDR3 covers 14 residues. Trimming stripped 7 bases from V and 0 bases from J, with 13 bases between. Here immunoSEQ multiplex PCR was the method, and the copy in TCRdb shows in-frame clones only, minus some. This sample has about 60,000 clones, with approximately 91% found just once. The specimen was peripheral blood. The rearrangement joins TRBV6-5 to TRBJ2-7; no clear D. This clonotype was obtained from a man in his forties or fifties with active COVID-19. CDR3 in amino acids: CASKVERSSYEQYF. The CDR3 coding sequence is TGTGCCAGCAAGGTTGAGAGGAGCTCCTACGAGCAGTACTTC.